Shown below are 20 T cell receptor beta chains from a single sample sequenced in a study of cytomegalovirus exposure and HLA in healthy donors. In the PCR, 60 Vbeta and 13 Jbeta primers were used. Assay: immunoSEQ multiplex PCR; the TCRdb copy retains only in-frame clones and omits some. The sample has approximately 160,000 clones; about 77% are singletons. Sequenced: PBMCs. The receptors were sampled from a man in his late teens or twenties in good health and CMV-seropositive.

The chain links TRBV5-1 to TRBJ2-1, with TRBD1 matching over 7 bases. V gave up 1 base and J gave up 9 bases; unmatched junction bases: 4. The CDR3 consists of 13 residues. Germline assignment: CDR1 SGHRS and CDR2 YFSETQ. Written as DNA, the CDR3 is TGCGCCAGCAGCTTGCGCAGGGACAGTGAGCAGTTCTTC. It specifies CASSLRRDSEQFF. The full variable domain, its missing parts supplied by reference TRBV5-1 and TRBJ2-1, is KAGVTQTPRYLIKTRGQQVTLSCSPISGHRSVSWYQQTPGQGLQFLFEYFSETQRNKGNFPGRFSGRQFSNSRSEMNVSTLELGDSALYLCASSLRRDSEQFFGPGTRLTVL.

The rearrangement uses TRBV19 and TRBJ2-1; D is possibly TRBD2 (6 bases). There are 16 residues in the CDR3. Trimming pared 1 base from V and 4 bases from J, leaving 14 bases between. CDR1 is LNHDA, CDR2 SQIVND, per germline (reference sequence). CDR3 sequence: CASSIGIAVDYNEQFF. CDR3 DNA sequence: TGTGCCAGTAGTATAGGTATAGCGGTGGATTACAATGAGCAGTTCTTC. Complete variable domain (other parts from reference TRBV19 and TRBJ2-1): DGGITQSPKYLFRKEGQNVTLSCEQNLNHDAMYWYRQDPGQGLRLIYYSQIVNDFQKGDIAEGYSVSREKKESFPLTVTSAQKNPTAFYLCASSIGIAVDYNEQFFGPGTRLTVL.

The chain's CDR3 is CSAWTSGSVEQFF. As DNA, the CDR3 is TGCAGCGCCTGGACTAGCGGGAGTGTTGAGCAGTTCTTC. The gene calls are TRBV29-1 and TRBJ2-1, with 13 bases matching TRBD2. Trimming removed 7 bases from V and 9 bases from J; junction bases left unmatched: 6. Germline lookup yields CDR1 SQVTM and CDR2 ANQGSEA. There are 13 residues in the CDR3.

This rearrangement joins TRBV6-1 to TRBJ2-1; 7 nucleotides agree with TRBD1. Germline V gene sequence: CDR1 MNHNS, CDR2 SASEGT. Trimming removed 0 bases from V and 3 bases from J; junction bases left unmatched: 2. CDR3 size: 15 residues. CDR3 residues: CASSEATGSYNEQFF. Here the CDR3 DNA reads TGTGCCAGCAGTGAAGCGACAGGGAGCTACAATGAGCAGTTCTTC.

This chain joins TRBV7-9 and TRBJ2-1, with D perhaps TRBD1 (5 bases). This CDR3 spans 18 amino acids. V was clipped by 4 bases and J by 0 bases, with 19 bases between them. Germline V CDR1 and CDR2: SEHNR, FQNEAQ (reference sequence). CDR3 bases: TGTGCCAGCAGCTCAGACAGTCCCGGCGAGATCTCCTACAATGAGCAGTTCTTC. Protein: CASSSDSPGEISYNEQFF. Filled out from reference TRBV7-9 and TRBJ2-1, the complete variable domain reads DTGVSQNPRHKITKRGQNVTFRCDPISEHNRLYWYRQTLGQGPEFLTYFQNEAQLEKSRLLSDRFSAERPKGSFSTLEIQRTEQGDSAMYLCASSSDSPGEISYNEQFFGPGTRLTVL.

The rearrangement uses TRBV15 and TRBJ2-7; 7 bases match TRBD1. With V trimmed by 5 bases and J by 2 bases, 3 bases remained unmatched. From germline, CDR1 is LNHNV and CDR2 YYDKDF (reference sequence). The CDR3 runs 13 residues. In DNA form, the CDR3 reads TGTGCCACCAGCGGGGACAGAGCCTACGAGCAGTACTTC. It is translated as CATSGDRAYEQYF.

The chain is built from TRBV10-3 and TRBJ2-5, with 7 bases identical to TRBD1. The last part of the DNA fits TRBJ2-7 better; the J call may be wrong. The CDR3 runs 16 residues. Germline V gives CDR1 ENHRY, CDR2 SYGVKD. CDR3 sequence reads: CAISDYWTGGSYEQYF. DNA of the CDR3: TGTGCCATCAGTGACTACTGGACAGGCGGGTCCTACGAGCAGTACTTC.

The chain is built from TRBV7-9 and TRBJ2-7, with D hard to call. CDR3 size: 12 residues. From germline, CDR1 is SEHNR and CDR2 FQNEAQ (reference sequence). Between the trimmed V and J ends, which lost 0 bases and 3 bases, there was a span of 3 bases. In nucleotides, the CDR3 is TGTGCCAGCAGCTTAGCTCACTACGAGCAGTACTTC. Translated: CASSLAHYEQYF.

This chain links TRBV18 with TRBJ2-5, with a weak D call TRBD1 (6 bases). Per the germline V gene, CDR1 is KGHSH and CDR2 is LQKENI. CDR3 size: 15 residues. V was clipped by 4 bases and J by 0 bases, with 12 bases between them. CDR3 sequence: CASSRTRGYQETQYF. Written as DNA, the CDR3 is TGTGCCAGCTCACGGACGAGGGGGTACCAAGAGACCCAGTACTTC.

The chain has TRBV29-1 and TRBJ2-1; 7 positions agree with TRBD1. V lost 7 bases, J lost 8 bases, and 8 bases stayed unmatched. CDR3 length: 12 amino acids. CDR1 SQVTM and CDR2 ANQGSEA come from the germline V gene. CDR3 sequence (DNA): TGCAGCGCCAACAGGGGCATGGATGAGCAGTTCTTC. It is translated as CSANRGMDEQFF.

This clone came up a few times. The chain uses TRBV6-5 and TRBJ2-3; D is uncertain. Germline loops: CDR1 MNHEY, CDR2 SVGAGI. V lost 4 bases and J lost 1, with 12 bases in between. The CDR3 has 15 residues. The CDR3 nucleotides read TGTGCCAGCAGTTCCTACCGGGTCGGCACAGATACGCAGTATTTT. This translates into CASSSYRVGTDTQYF.

The chain couples TRBV6-1 to TRBJ2-7; 7 nucleotides agree with TRBD1. V gave up 8 bases and J gave up 2 bases; unmatched junction bases: 9. The CDR3 totals 14 residues. Germline V lookup: CDR1 MNHNS, CDR2 SASEGT. CDR3 region: CASGATGTAYEQYF. CDR3 in DNA: TGTGCCAGCGGGGCTACCGGGACAGCCTACGAGCAGTACTTC.

The J gene is TRBJ2-5, the V gene TRBV5-1, with TRBD1 identical over 7 bases. The DNA matches TRBJ2-7 better at its end, which makes the J call doubtful. This CDR3 spans 16 amino acids. Per germline, CDR1 SGHRS and CDR2 YFSETQ. CDR3 residues: CASSRRSRDRFYEQYF. CDR3 sequence (DNA): TGCGCCAGCAGCCGGCGCAGCCGGGACAGATTTTACGAGCAGTACTTC.

The rearrangement joins TRBV27 to TRBJ2-5, with TRBD1 identical over 7 bases. There are 15 residues in the CDR3. In germline, CDR1 is MNHEY, CDR2 SMNVEV (reference sequence). Trimming cost V 6 bases and J 7 bases; bases outside gene matches: 14. The CDR3 sequence is CASSANPDRPLTQYF. CDR3 nucleotide sequence: TGTGCCAGCAGCGCGAACCCGGACAGGCCCCTGACCCAGTACTTC.

This rearrangement joins TRBV18 to TRBJ2-7, with 9 bases matching TRBD1. CDR1 and CDR2 from the germline V gene are KGHSH and LQKENI. The CDR3 covers 16 residues. After removal of 1 base from V and 2 bases from J, the junction contained 6 bases not matched to a gene. The CDR3 reads CASSPRGQGGTYEQYF. CDR3 coding DNA: TGTGCCAGCTCACCACGGGGACAGGGAGGGACCTACGAGCAGTACTTC.

The genes are TRBV4-3 and TRBJ2-3; D ambiguous. The CDR3 length is 16 residues. V lost 1 base to trimming and J lost 0 bases, with 11 bases between them. Germline V lookup: CDR1 LGHNA, CDR2 YSLEER. The CDR3 region has the DNA TGCGCCAGCAGCCAAGGATCCCAGACTAGCACAGATACGCAGTATTTT. Residues: CASSQGSQTSTDTQYF.

This clone was observed a few times. The V gene is TRBV28, the J gene TRBJ1-4; 7 nucleotides align to TRBD1. The V segment lost 5 bases and the J segment 8 bases; nucleotides outside the gene matches: 8. The CDR3 covers 14 residues. Germline V CDR1 and CDR2: MDHEN, SYDVKM. The CDR3 DNA reads TGTGCCAGCAGTCCGGGACAGTATTACGAAAAACTGTTTTTT. Amino acids: CASSPGQYYEKLFF.

Points on this clone: The CDR3 does not end in the conserved phenylalanine or tryptophan, so this is likely a read error. V is TRBV5-4 and J is TRBJ1-6; D possibly corresponds to TRBD1 (6 bases). Germline assignment: CDR1 SGHNT and CDR2 YYREEE (reference sequence). This CDR3 region has 16 residues. Trimming left V 4 bases short and J 10 bases short, with 21 bases between. CDR3 in amino acids: CASSQGGGQGASPLHL. In DNA, the CDR3 is TGTGCCAGCAGCCAAGGGGGTGGTCAGGGTGCCTCACCCCTCCACCTT.

The rearrangement uses TRBV4-3 and TRBJ1-5; 9 bases match TRBD1. The junction had 5 bases not matched to a gene; V was cut back by 0 bases and J by 2 bases. CDR3 size: 17 residues. Per the germline V gene, CDR1 is LGHNA and CDR2 is YSLEER. CDR3 DNA: TGCGCCAGCAGCCAAGAATGGAGGACAGGGGGCAATCAGCCCCAGCATTTT. It is translated as CASSQEWRTGGNQPQHF.

This clone is a singleton in its sample. The V gene is TRBV4-3, the J gene TRBJ2-2; D perhaps matches TRBD2 (5 bases). The germline V gene has CDR1 LGHNA and CDR2 YSLEER. V lost 3 bases, J lost 0 bases, and 5 bases lay in between. The CDR3 is made up of 14 amino acids. In DNA, the CDR3 is TGCGCCAGCAGCCAGGACTCGAACACCGGGGAGCTGTTTTTT. Translation: CASSQDSNTGELFF.